This TCR beta chain was captured in a study of radiotherapy plus CTLA-4 blockade in lung cancer. The germline V and J ends were trimmed by 2 bases and 0 bases, with 9 bases remaining between them. The CDR3 is 15 amino acids. Germline V lookup: CDR1 SGDLS, CDR2 YYNGEE. This clone is a singleton in its sample. Receiving focal radiation plus CTLA-4 blockade with ipilimumab were patients who had chemo-refractory metastatic non-small-cell lung cancer. Sequenced by immunoSEQ multiplex PCR; TCRdb stores in-frame clones only, minus some. The profile shows about 76,000 clones, more than 60% of them singletons.

The TCR comes from a human donor with non-small cell lung cancer whose response to radiotherapy plus ipilimumab could not be evaluated. Some clones in this sample may be carry-over from other donors' samples. This material consisted of peripheral blood, taken from a patient treated with radiotherapy plus ipilimumab. The chain uses TRBV9 and TRBJ1-3; D unclear. The CDR3 sequence is CASSVRDNSGNTIYF. The CDR3 DNA reads TGTGCCAGCAGCGTGCGGGATAACTCTGGAAACACCATATATTTT.